A selection of T cell receptor beta chains follows, all from one sample in a study of blood T cell repertoires in COVID-19. The protocol was immunoSEQ multiplex PCR, while the TCRdb copy is restricted to in-frame clones and leaves out a portion. The sample consists of around 99,000 clones, approximately 88% of them appearing once. Sequencing was done on a sample of peripheral blood. The receptors were gathered from a man aged 40-49 years with active or convalescent COVID-19. The CDR3 runs from the conserved cysteine through the conserved F or W.

V gene	CDR3 length	CDR3 protein
TRBV27	15	CASSPRQGAIGEQFF
TRBV3-1/TRBV3-2	14	CASSQAGNNQPQHF
TRBV19	13	CASSRGPSYEQYF
TRBV21-1	14	CASSSPGQGYEQYF
TRBV16	13	CASSQSAIPGAFF
TRBV28	16	CASSFLGTGDNSPLHF
TRBV28	13	CASSVDRWTEAFF
TRBV5-4	14	CASSLDLAGGEQYF
TRBV6-6	13	CASRPGQGRGYTF
TRBV6-2/TRBV6-3	15	CASSYLSQGNYEQYF
TRBV7-6	16	CASSRGLTSSGNTIYF
TRBV6-2/TRBV6-3	14	CASSYTGTHSPLHF
TRBV4-1	16	CASSQDGHRSNQPQHF
TRBV11-2	14	CASSFDRASETQYF
TRBV11-2	14	CASSLDGISYGYTF
TRBV7-9	15	CASSPGNDRGGGYTF
TRBV4-3	15	CASSRDRRIQETQYF
TRBV28	18	CASSLPQDRGVFTGELFF
TRBV4-3	14	CASSQEFNADTQYF
TRBV11-2	15	CASSYTGTSGYEQYF
TRBV25-1	14	CASRQTGTNTEAFF